Listed here are 28 T cell receptor beta chains from one sample, sequenced in a study of blood T cell repertoires in COVID-19. Sequencing was performed with immunoSEQ multiplex PCR; in TCRdb, only in-frame clones are kept and a portion is missing. Here the sample spans roughly 43,000 clones, around 83% being singletons. The source material was peripheral blood. The receptors come from a woman at least 80 years old with acute or convalescent COVID-19.

The chain couples TRBV30 to TRBJ1-2, with TRBD1 as a possible D gene (6 bases). V lost 1 base and J lost 4, with 16 bases in between. The CDR3 loop spans 15 amino acids. Germline V gene data show CDR1 as GTSNPN and CDR2 as SVGIG (reference sequence). CDR3 residues: CAWSAGTLEAYGYTF. The CDR3 bases are TGTGCCTGGAGTGCTGGGACATTAGAAGCCTATGGCTACACCTTC.

The V gene is TRBV28, the J gene TRBJ1-5; D may be TRBD1 (6 bases). Germline-derived CDR1 and CDR2 are MDHEN and SYDVKM. The CDR3 is 16 amino acids. Trimming shortened V by 1 base and J by 6 bases, and 16 bases separated the two germline ends. The CDR3 region has the DNA TGTGCCAGCAGTTTATTCCAGGGGCGTGTTGGTCAGCCCCAGCATTTT. It is translated as CASSLFQGRVGQPQHF.

The V and J genes are TRBV6-6 and TRBJ2-1; a possible D gene is TRBD1 (7 bases). V lost 7 bases and J 2 bases, leaving 12 bases between the germline ends. Germline V gene lookup returns CDR1 MNHNY and CDR2 SVGAGI (reference sequence). The CDR3 loop spans 14 amino acids. CDR3 sequence: CASNQGGPYNEQFF. In nucleotides, the CDR3 is TGTGCCAGCAATCAGGGGGGTCCCTACAATGAGCAGTTCTTC.

This sequence joins TRBV6-2 or TRBV6-3 and TRBJ1-5; TRBD1 is a possible D gene (5 bases). The ends were cut back, 6 bases at V and 4 bases at J, with 19 bases in the middle. The germline gives CDR1 MNHEY, CDR2 SVGEGT. This CDR3 spans 16 amino acids. CDR3 protein: CASSPREEGRNQPQHF. In nucleotides, the CDR3 is TGTGCCAGCAGCCCACGGGAGGAGGGGAGAAATCAGCCCCAGCATTTT.

The chain is built from TRBV7-2 and TRBJ1-5, with a possible D match to TRBD1 (5 bases). V was clipped by 3 bases and J by 5 bases, with 11 bases between them. The CDR3 totals 14 residues. CDR1 and CDR2 (germline): SGHTA, FQGNSA. The CDR3 DNA sequence: TGTGCCAGCAGCTTGCAGGGCGGCGATCAGCCCCAGCATTTT. As protein: CASSLQGGDQPQHF.

This chain connects TRBV30 to TRBJ2-7; D is possibly TRBD1 (6 bases). Per the germline V gene, CDR1 is GTSNPN and CDR2 is SVGIG (reference sequence). The CDR3 contains 14 residues. Trimming left V 0 bases short and J 8 bases short, with 17 bases between. The CDR3 spells CAWSVSLDSQKQYF. The CDR3 DNA reads as TGTGCCTGGAGTGTAAGTTTGGACAGTCAGAAGCAGTACTTC.

This sequence joins TRBV7-9 and TRBJ2-1, with D possibly matching TRBD2 (5 bases). Germline CDR1 reads SEHNR; CDR2 reads FQNEAQ (reference sequence). This CDR3 spans 14 amino acids. V was cut by 5 bases and J by 0 bases, with 8 bases left in between. The CDR3 here is CASSPGSSYNEQFF. The DNA of the CDR3 is TGTGCCAGCAGCCCTGGGAGCTCCTACAATGAGCAGTTCTTC.

The CDR3 loop reads CASSPGVGGIDGYTF. The CDR3 DNA reads as TGTGCCAGCAGTCCGGGGGTCGGGGGGATCGATGGCTACACCTTC. The chain combines TRBV2 with TRBJ1-2, with D possibly TRBD1 on 5 matching bases. CDR1 and CDR2 (germline): SNHLY, FYNNEI. This CDR3 is 15 amino acids long. The V end was cut by 5 bases, the J end by 6 bases, with 19 bases between.

The J gene is TRBJ1-3, the V gene TRBV27, with 10 bases aligning to TRBD1. This CDR3 contains 15 residues. CDR1 is MNHEY and CDR2 is SMNVEV in the germline V gene (reference sequence). Trimming cost V 7 bases and J 0 bases; bases outside gene matches: 3. The DNA for the CDR3 is TGTGCCAGCACCGGACAGGGGGGCTCTGGAAACACCATATATTTT. Its translation is CASTGQGGSGNTIYF.

The V and J genes are TRBV4-1 and TRBJ2-2; 10 bases fit TRBD2. Germline lookup yields CDR1 MGHRA and CDR2 YSYEKL. J was trimmed by 0 bases and V by 2 bases; bases with no gene match: 6. CDR3 size: 18 residues. The CDR3 coding sequence is TGCGCCAGCAGCCAACAGGGAAGCGGGGGGGCGAACACCGGGGAGCTGTTTTTT. Translation: CASSQQGSGGANTGELFF.

The J gene is TRBJ2-5, the V gene TRBV11-3, with 9 bases aligning to TRBD2. The junction had 10 bases not matched to a gene; V was cut back by 5 bases and J by 0 bases. The CDR3 runs 17 residues. Germline V lookup: CDR1 SGHNT, CDR2 YENEEA. The CDR3 is CASSPGRTSVNQETQYF. The CDR3 DNA reads as TGTGCCAGCAGCCCCGGCCGGACTAGCGTCAACCAAGAGACCCAGTACTTC.

The CDR3 DNA follows: TGCGCCAGCAGCTGGGGACAGGGAGTAGCTAACTATGGCTACACCTTC. Translation: CASSWGQGVANYGYTF. The chain joins TRBV5-1 to TRBJ1-2; 9 bases map to TRBD1. The CDR3 is 16 amino acids. Germline assignment: CDR1 SGHRS and CDR2 YFSETQ. Unmatched junction bases numbered 6, after V lost 3 bases and J lost 0 bases. Full variable domain (rest looked up from reference TRBV5-1 and TRBJ1-2): KAGVTQTPRYLIKTRGQQVTLSCSPISGHRSVSWYQQTPGQGLQFLFEYFSETQRNKGNFPGRFSGRQFSNSRSEMNVSTLELGDSALYLCASSWGQGVANYGYTFGSGTRLTVV.

V and J are TRBV7-2 and TRBJ2-2, with a weak D call TRBD2 (7 bases). CDR1 and CDR2 from the germline V gene are SGHTA and FQGNSA. Deletions cut 0 bases from V and 8 bases from J, with 10 bases between. CDR3 length equals 14 residues. The CDR3 reads CASSLAGGPGELFF. In DNA form, the CDR3 reads TGTGCCAGCAGCTTAGCGGGGGGGCCTGGGGAGCTGTTTTTT. The full variable domain, completed using reference TRBV7-2 and TRBJ2-2, is GAGVSQSPSNKVTEKGKDVELRCDPISGHTALYWYRQSLGQGLEFLIYFQGNSAPDKSGLPSDRFSAERTGGSVSTLTIQRTQQEDSAVYLCASSLAGGPGELFFGEGSRLTVL.

The rearrangement uses TRBV19 and TRBJ1-6; TRBD1 might be the D (5 bases). The CDR3 is 15 residues long. V lost 1 base and J lost 10, with 14 bases in between. Germline values: CDR1 LNHDA, CDR2 SQIVND (reference sequence). CDR3 in amino acids: CASSIAPGMNSPLHF. CDR3 DNA sequence: TGTGCCAGTAGTATAGCCCCAGGGATGAACTCACCCCTCCACTTT.

The table lists this clone with a few counts. The chain recombines TRBV7-2 with TRBJ2-3; 9 positions match TRBD2. Germline CDR1 SGHTA, CDR2 FQGNSA. Trimming took 5 bases from V and 4 from J; bases not matched to a gene: 10. This CDR3 region has 16 residues. The CDR3 reads CASSRLAGVRADTQYF. The CDR3 coding sequence is TGTGCCAGCAGCAGATTAGCGGGGGTGAGGGCAGATACGCAGTATTTT.

The chain uses TRBV28 and TRBJ2-3; a possible D gene is TRBD2 (6 bases). CDR1 and CDR2 (germline): MDHEN, SYDVKM. V was cut by 9 bases and J by 3 bases, with 19 bases left in between. The CDR3 has 15 amino acids. The CDR3 nucleotides read TGTGCCAGTAGTAGCTTAGCGGCGGGGACAGATACGCAGTATTTT. Amino acids: CASSSLAAGTDTQYF.

The V and J genes are TRBV5-1 and TRBJ1-1; a possible D gene is TRBD1 (5 bases). The CDR3 runs 13 residues. The germline V and J ends were trimmed by 4 bases and 1 base, with 8 bases remaining between them. Germline V gene lookup returns CDR1 SGHRS and CDR2 YFSETQ. DNA of the CDR3: TGCGCCAGCAGCGTGACAGCGAACACTGAAGCTTTCTTT. It yields the protein CASSVTANTEAFF.

The genes are TRBV7-8 and TRBJ1-1, with 8 positions matching TRBD1. The V and J ends lost 5 bases and 2 bases, in that order; junction bases with no gene match: 4. Germline CDR1 reads SGHVS; CDR2 reads FQNEAQ. There are 14 residues in the CDR3. CDR3: CASSRDRFNTEAFF. The CDR3 coding sequence is TGTGCCAGCAGCCGGGACAGGTTTAACACTGAAGCTTTCTTT.

The genes are TRBV3-1 (or the pseudogene TRBV3-2) and TRBJ2-7; D not certain. Per germline, CDR1 LGHDT and CDR2 YNNKEL (reference sequence). The CDR3 is 12 amino acids. Trimming cost V 4 bases and J 7 bases, with 11 bases left between them. The CDR3 DNA follows: TGTGCCAGCAGCCTAGCCGAGAGTGAGCAGTACTTC. Translating gives CASSLAESEQYF.

The V call is TRBV4-1, the J call TRBJ1-2; D is unclear. The CDR3 has 13 amino acids. Germline lookup yields CDR1 MGHRA and CDR2 YSYEKL. V was clipped by 6 bases and J by 2 bases, with 10 bases between them. The DNA for the CDR3 is TGCGCCAGCAGACTCGACGGGAACTATGGCTACACCTTC. It codes for CASRLDGNYGYTF.

The chain links TRBV6-1 to TRBJ2-3, with D hard to call. Deletions cut 3 bases from V and 0 bases from J, with 10 bases between. Germline CDR1 is MNHNS and CDR2 is SASEGT. CDR3 size: 15 residues. The CDR3 sequence is CASSDADSSTDTQYF. The DNA for the CDR3 is TGTGCCAGCAGTGACGCAGACTCTAGCACAGATACGCAGTATTTT.

This rearrangement joins TRBV18 to TRBJ2-3; 8 bases match TRBD1. From germline, CDR1 is KGHSH and CDR2 LQKENI. CDR3 length: 15 amino acids. Unmatched junction bases numbered 8, after V lost 6 bases and J lost 3 bases. Written as DNA, the CDR3 is TGTGCCAGCTCTCAACAGGGGGAATTGACAGATACGCAGTATTTT. Its translation is CASSQQGELTDTQYF.

The chain couples TRBV6-5 to TRBJ2-2, with 10 bases fitting TRBD1. Trimming took 5 bases from V and 5 from J; bases not matched to a gene: 5. The germline V gene encodes CDR1 MNHEY and CDR2 SVGAGI. The CDR3 runs 15 residues. CDR3 region: CASSIPGQGTGELFF. In DNA form, the CDR3 reads TGTGCCAGCAGTATTCCGGGACAGGGGACCGGGGAGCTGTTTTTT.

The CDR3 DNA sequence: TGCAGTGCTCCTGCGGGGGCTGAAGCTTTCTTT. It specifies CSAPAGAEAFF. The chain combines TRBV20-1 with TRBJ1-1; D is perhaps TRBD1 (5 bases). The length of the CDR3 is 11 residues. V lost 5 bases and J lost 6, with 10 bases in between. Germline V lookup: CDR1 DFQATT, CDR2 SNEGSKA (reference sequence).

The gene calls are TRBV10-1 and TRBJ1-1, with 10 nucleotides matching TRBD1. CDR1 is WNHNN, CDR2 SYGVQD, per germline (reference sequence). Germline trimming cut 2 bases from V and 9 bases from J; bases unmatched to any gene: 3. This CDR3 spans 13 amino acids. In DNA, the CDR3 is TGCGCCAGCAGTGAGCCGGGACAGGGGAAAGCTTTCTTT. Amino acids: CASSEPGQGKAFF.

This chain joins TRBV28 and TRBJ1-6, with D maybe TRBD1 (5 bases). The germline V and J ends were trimmed by 4 bases and 13 bases, with 14 bases remaining between them. CDR3 length: 13 residues. Germline assignment: CDR1 MDHEN and CDR2 SYDVKM. CDR3 sequence reads: CASSSQVRGPLHF. CDR3 in DNA: TGTGCCAGCAGTTCCCAGGTCCGGGGGCCCCTCCACTTT. The entire variable domain, with the rest obtained from reference TRBV28 and TRBJ1-6, is as follows: DVKVTQSSRYLVKRTGEKVFLECVQDMDHENMFWYRQDPGLGLRLIYFSYDVKMKEKGDIPEGYSVSREKKERFSLILESASTNQTSMYLCASSSQVRGPLHFGNGTRLTVT.

The J gene is TRBJ2-3, the V gene TRBV4-1; 7 bases are a match to TRBD2. The germline gives CDR1 MGHRA, CDR2 YSYEKL. The CDR3 has 16 residues. V shed 0 bases, J shed 3 bases, and the junction held 6 bases outside the gene matches. CDR3 protein: CASSQDVGEGTDTQYF. The CDR3 DNA sequence: TGCGCCAGCAGCCAAGACGTCGGGGAGGGGACAGATACGCAGTATTTT.

V is TRBV2 and J is TRBJ1-2; D possibly corresponds to TRBD1 (5 bases). Trimming removed 1 base from V and 3 bases from J, with 9 bases in between. The CDR3 has 14 residues. Germline loops: CDR1 SNHLY, CDR2 FYNNEI. CDR3: CASSEDRRDYGYTF. CDR3 sequence (DNA): TGTGCCAGCAGTGAAGACAGGAGAGACTATGGCTACACCTTC.